Described below is a single T cell receptor beta chain sequence and its context. V was clipped by 7 bases and J by 2 bases, with 20 bases between them. The V gene's germline CDR1 is SGDLS and CDR2 YYNGEE. CDR3 length equals 16 residues. This specimen comes from a study of control samples from healthy donors and cancer patients. Repertoires were generated with immunoSEQ multiplex PCR, while TCRdb's copy carries only in-frame clones and drops some. Altogether 150,000 to 200,000 clones are present, 90% to 95% being singletons, with the ten largest covering 1.3% to 1.5%. The chain has TRBV9 and TRBJ2-3; D possibly corresponds to TRBD2 (6 bases). The TCR comes from a woman aged 18-29 years in good health. Material: blood. The CDR3 DNA sequence: TGTGCCAGCTCACGAGAAGGGTGGGAGGTCACAGATACGCAGTATTTT. It translates to CASSREGWEVTDTQYF.